This entry features one T cell receptor beta chain sequence. The data belong to a study of blood T cell repertoires in COVID-19. Study at large: COVID-19 samples, acute and convalescent, were from the United States, Italy and Spain.

Authors' analysis steps: Nucleated cell counts were estimated from reference gene primer amplification. Assay: immunoSEQ multiplex PCR; the TCRdb copy retains only in-frame clones and omits some. The V and J calls and clone size are taken from that table; D and trimming were inferred from the DNA. The sample consists of some 140,000 clones, 88% of them appearing once. V trimming: 0 bases; J trimming: 6 bases; junction bases outside the gene matches: 5. This CDR3 spans 16 amino acids. Germline V gene sequence: CDR1 MGHDK, CDR2 SYGVNS. The TCR sequence derives from a man in his 70s with active COVID-19. The rearrangement links TRBV25-1 to TRBJ2-1, with 10 bases identical to TRBD2. The specimen sequenced was peripheral blood. The CDR3 coding sequence is TGTGCCAGCAGTGAATACAGGACTAGCGGTTCCAATGAGCAGTTCTTC. This sequence encodes CASSEYRTSGSNEQFF.